This T cell receptor beta chain stems from a study of T cell responses to AZD1222 COVID-19 vaccine. Overall study findings and caveats: The sample set comprised mostly white British donors with more females, and clonal diversity was possibly underestimated. Baseline seropositives among AZD1222 recipients totaled only 5 to 7. There were vaccine-associated CD4 TCRs across spike, dominant at 160-218 and 743-854. The repertoires were collected only after the peak T cell response.

Here immunoSEQ multiplex PCR was the method, and the copy in TCRdb shows in-frame clones only, minus some. The sample contains about 140,000 clones, approximately 90% of which appear only once. Points on this clone: Its antigen is as yet unknown.

The clonotype was recovered from an adult in good health. The sequencing here drew on peripheral blood, taken on day 0 of AZD1222 vaccination.

This chain's CDR3 is CASIASGSLSEQFF. The CDR3 region has the DNA TGTGCCAGCATCGCTAGCGGGAGCTTGAGTGAGCAGTTCTTC. This rearrangement joins TRBV2 to TRBJ2-1; 10 bases are a match to TRBD2. The CDR3 contains 14 residues. J gave up 9 bases and V 7 bases, and 9 bases lay outside the gene matches. Germline V CDR1 and CDR2: SNHLY, FYNNEI.